This passage covers 18 T cell receptor beta chains from one sample sequenced in a study of response to subunit inactivated influenza vaccine. Using its own MiXCR run on the RT-PCR reads, TCRdb lists one record per CDR3 protein. The profile shows 500,000 to 750,000 distinct CDR3 sequences, around 13% of them singletons. The sample here was PBMCs from blood, taken approximately 12 days after vaccination. These TCRs come from a man aged 45-65 years who received an inactivated influenza vaccine.

This clonotype occurred a few times. The chain employs TRBV4-3 and TRBJ2-7; D possibly corresponds to TRBD1 (5 bases). CDR1 is LGHNA and CDR2 is YSLEER in the germline V gene. The CDR3 is 15 residues long. V was clipped by 0 bases and J by 2 bases, with 11 bases between them. CDR3 sequence reads: CASSQEPDTAYEQYF. The CDR3 DNA sequence: TGCGCCAGCAGCCAAGAGCCGGACACAGCCTACGAGCAGTACTTC.

This chain links TRBV3-1 with TRBJ2-1; D gene uncertain. Germline V gives CDR1 LGHDT, CDR2 YNNKEL (reference sequence). The CDR3 has 16 residues. Between the trimmed V and J ends, which lost 0 bases and 8 bases, there was a span of 17 bases. The CDR3 spells CASSQDLESVRDEQFF. CDR3 DNA: TGTGCCAGCAGCCAAGATCTGGAGTCAGTTAGAGATGAGCAGTTCTTC.

This clonotype turned up a few times. The J gene is TRBJ2-7, the V gene TRBV12-5; 8 positions match TRBD1. The CDR3 sequence is 17 residues long. V shed 1 base and J 1 base; nucleotides not matched to a gene: 9. Germline assignment: CDR1 LGHNT and CDR2 FRNRAP. The CDR3 spells CASGLANDGDRSYEQYF. As DNA, the CDR3 is TGTGCTAGTGGTTTGGCCAACGATGGGGACAGGTCCTACGAGCAGTACTTC.

DNA of the CDR3: TGCAGTGCTAGATTTTCGACTAGCGGGGTTTCCTACAATGAGCAGTTCTTC. Translated, it gives CSARFSTSGVSYNEQFF. The gene calls are TRBV20-1 and TRBJ2-1; TRBD2 matches at 11 bases. The CDR3 is 17 amino acids. Germline trimming cut 2 bases from V and 1 base from J; bases unmatched to any gene: 7. Germline V CDR1 and CDR2: DFQATT, SNEGSKA (reference sequence).

This clonotype was recorded a few times. The CDR3 spells CASSQTRGSGNTIYF. The CDR3 DNA follows: TGTGCCAGCAGCCAGACTAGAGGATCGGGGAACACCATATATTTT. The chain couples TRBV3-1 to TRBJ1-3; D gene ambiguous. V lost 3 bases to trimming and J lost 7 bases, with 16 bases between them. The CDR3 extends over 15 amino acids. Germline lookup yields CDR1 LGHDT and CDR2 YNNKEL (reference sequence).

The chain combines TRBV12-3 or TRBV12-4 with TRBJ1-1, with TRBD1 as a possible D gene (5 bases). The CDR3 spans 16 residues. V shed 5 bases and J shed 0 bases, with 16 bases lying between them. The CDR3 region has the DNA TGTGCCAGCAGTCCTCACTTTCCAGGGTTGAACACTGAAGCTTTCTTT. Translating it yields CASSPHFPGLNTEAFF.

V is TRBV5-8 and J is TRBJ1-3; no firm D call. The V end lost 5 bases, the J end lost 6 bases, and 9 bases lay between the germline ends. This CDR3 contains 12 residues. Germline assignment: CDR1 SGHTS and CDR2 YDEGEE. The CDR3 spells CASRVEENTIYF. CDR3 bases: TGTGCCAGCAGGGTAGAAGAAAACACCATATATTTT.

This clonotype was seen a handful of times. The chain joins TRBV5-1 to TRBJ2-1; TRBD2 matches 9 bases. Germline-derived CDR1 and CDR2 are SGHRS and YFSETQ. CDR3 length equals 16 residues. The junction had 5 bases not matched to a gene; V was cut back by 0 bases and J by 4 bases. CDR3 in DNA: TGCGCCAGCAGCTTGGGTAGCGGGGGAACATACAATGAGCAGTTCTTC. This sequence encodes CASSLGSGGTYNEQFF.

This sequence joins TRBV12-3 or TRBV12-4 and TRBJ1-6; tentatively, D is TRBD1 (6 bases). This CDR3 is 13 amino acids long. V was shortened by 6 bases and J by 9 bases, with 12 bases between the two germline ends. The DNA of the CDR3 is TGTGCCAGCAGACGGGACACAGTTTCACCCCTCCACTTT. Amino acids: CASRRDTVSPLHF.

This chain links TRBV30 with TRBJ2-1, with D perhaps TRBD1 or TRBD2 (5 bases each). The CDR3 length is 10 residues. V gave up 5 bases and J gave up 7 bases, with 6 bases separating them. Germline V gene data show CDR1 as GTSNPN and CDR2 as SVGIG (reference sequence). The CDR3 nucleotides are TGTGCCTGGGAGGGGAATGAGCAGTTCTTC. Protein: CAWEGNEQFF.

CDR3 protein: CSVARDRATEAFF. CDR3 coding DNA: TGCAGCGTGGCCCGGGACAGGGCCACTGAAGCTTTCTTT. The rearrangement links TRBV29-1 to TRBJ1-1; the match to TRBD1 covers 9 bases. The CDR3 extends over 13 amino acids. The germline V gene encodes CDR1 SQVTM and CDR2 ANQGSEA. Germline trimming cut 6 bases from V and 4 bases from J; bases unmatched to any gene: 6.

The rearrangement joins TRBV29-1 to TRBJ2-7, with 9 positions matching TRBD1. The CDR3 is 14 amino acids. Per germline, CDR1 SQVTM and CDR2 ANQGSEA. The V gene end was trimmed by 4 bases and the J gene end by 1 base; junction bases not matched to a gene: 5. CDR3 amino acids: CSVAGTGSSYEQYF. The DNA for the CDR3 is TGCAGCGTTGCCGGGACAGGGTCTTCCTACGAGCAGTACTTC.

The chain combines TRBV5-1 with TRBJ1-1; D unresolved. Per the germline V gene, CDR1 is SGHRS and CDR2 is YFSETQ. Trimming stripped 0 bases from V and 10 bases from J, with 10 bases between. The CDR3 sequence is 12 residues long. The CDR3 region has the DNA TGCGCCAGCAGCTTGGAACGCGGGGTAGCTTTCTTT. Translating gives CASSLERGVAFF. Filled out from reference TRBV5-1 and TRBJ1-1, the complete variable domain reads KAGVTQTPRYLIKTRGQQVTLSCSPISGHRSVSWYQQTPGQGLQFLFEYFSETQRNKGNFPGRFSGRQFSNSRSEMNVSTLELGDSALYLCASSLERGVAFFGQGTRLTVV.

This clonotype was observed at least ten times. The gene calls are TRBV5-6 and TRBJ1-2, with D maybe TRBD1 (6 bases). This CDR3 has 13 residues. CDR1 and CDR2 (germline): SGHDT, YYEEEE. The V and J ends lost 2 bases and 3 bases respectively, with 8 bases between them. The chain's CDR3 is CASSLQGYYGYTF. CDR3 in DNA: TGTGCCAGCAGCTTACAGGGCTACTATGGCTACACCTTC.

This chain joins TRBV6-1 and TRBJ2-5; 11 bases agree with TRBD2. The CDR3 extends over 14 amino acids. Germline V gene sequence: CDR1 MNHNS, CDR2 SASEGT. Losses at the gene ends were 6 bases for V and 5 bases for J; bases not matched to a gene: 5. The CDR3 spells CASRVLAGDETQYF. The CDR3 nucleotides are TGTGCCAGCAGAGTACTAGCGGGGGACGAGACCCAGTACTTC.

This clonotype came up a few times. This chain links TRBV20-1 with TRBJ1-6; perhaps TRBD1 as D (5 bases). The CDR3 extends over 15 amino acids. In germline, CDR1 is DFQATT, CDR2 SNEGSKA (reference sequence). V was cut by 1 base and J by 3 bases, with 10 bases left in between. CDR3 DNA: TGCAGTGCTAGAGTAGACAGCCTCTATAATTCACCCCTCCACTTT. This sequence encodes CSARVDSLYNSPLHF.

This clonotype was detected a few times. The J gene is TRBJ2-2, the V gene TRBV10-3; weak D call: TRBD2 (5 bases). There are 14 residues in the CDR3. V lost 4 bases and J 7 bases, leaving 13 bases between the germline ends. Germline CDR1 and CDR2: ENHRY and SYGVKD. CDR3 in amino acids: CAISGSAGNGELFF. The CDR3, as DNA: TGTGCCATCAGTGGCTCAGCCGGGAACGGGGAGCTGTTTTTT.

The chain joins TRBV20-1 to TRBJ1-1; the D gene is possibly TRBD1 (5 bases). Per germline, CDR1 DFQATT and CDR2 SNEGSKA (reference sequence). Trimming cost V 0 bases and J 10 bases, with 18 bases left between them. CDR3 size: 14 residues. The CDR3 here is CSARDLGTGSAAFF. The CDR3 DNA is TGCAGTGCTAGAGATCTGGGGACCGGGAGCGCAGCTTTCTTT.